This passage covers 16 T cell receptor beta chains from one sample sequenced in a study of radiation and T cells in renal cell carcinoma (dated by TCRdb to about 2020). Read against the paper, the sample's time point label means: blood 2 weeks post-SBRT. The treatment or condition label here, explained by the study, means: 15 Gy SBRT to primary tumor, nephrectomy 4 weeks later. Library preparation employed the immunoSEQ multiplex PCR assay. TCRdb stores this immuneACCESS table with in-frame sequences only. Part of the clones is absent; in the studies checked, under half of the shortfall reflects unresolved V genes, and no reason is known for the rest. This sample gives some 70,000 clones in total; about four fifths of them show up just once. Of the sample, approximately 5% is held by the ten largest clones. The sequenced sample was blood, obtained from a patient whose treatment included radiotherapy and nephrectomy. The receptors stem from a man aged 55 to 70 with renal cell carcinoma.

The V gene is TRBV18, the J gene TRBJ2-1; 10 bases fit TRBD2. Looked up from germline, CDR1 is KGHSH and CDR2 is LQKENI. J gave up 7 bases and V 5 bases, and 14 bases lay outside the gene matches. The CDR3 has 17 amino acids. The CDR3 nucleotides read TGTGCCAGCTCAACGTTTATAGCGGGAGGAGGGGAGAATGAGCAGTTCTTC. Translating gives CASSTFIAGGGENEQFF. The complete variable domain, with remaining parts taken from reference TRBV18 and TRBJ2-1, reads NAGVMQNPRHLVRRRGQEARLRCSPMKGHSHVYWYRQLPEEGLKFMVYLQKENIIDESGMPKERFSAEFPKEGPSILRIQQVVRGDSAAYFCASSTFIAGGGENEQFFGPGTRLTVL.

This chain links TRBV5-1 with TRBJ2-5; TRBD2 matches 7 bases. Germline values: CDR1 SGHRS, CDR2 YFSETQ. This CDR3 is 14 amino acids long. V trimming: 4 bases; J trimming: 1 base; junction bases outside the gene matches: 4. This chain's CDR3 is CASSGEGLQETQYF. The CDR3 bases are TGCGCCAGCAGCGGGGAGGGGCTCCAAGAGACCCAGTACTTC.

This CDR3 reads CASSSDRAIIYEQYF. DNA for the CDR3: TGCGCCAGCAGCTCCGACAGGGCGATAATCTACGAGCAGTACTTC. The chain uses TRBV5-1 and TRBJ2-7; 7 bases are a match to TRBD1. V lost 3 bases to trimming and J lost 3 bases; unmatched junction nucleotides: 9. The CDR3 contains 15 residues. The germline CDR1 and CDR2 sequences are SGHRS and YFSETQ.

This clone has only a few counts. V is TRBV6-5 and J is TRBJ1-1; a possible D gene is TRBD1 (6 bases). The V end was cut by 6 bases, the J end by 2 bases, with 13 bases between. The CDR3 totals 14 residues. Germline values: CDR1 MNHEY, CDR2 SVGAGI. CDR3 region: CASRIRGANTEAFF. The CDR3 coding sequence is TGTGCCAGCAGGATCAGGGGAGCAAACACTGAAGCTTTCTTT.

The chain links TRBV28 to TRBJ2-1, with no clear D. This CDR3 comprises 14 residues. CDR1 is MDHEN, CDR2 SYDVKM, per germline. Trimming shortened V by 2 bases and J by 0 bases, and 5 bases separated the two germline ends. The CDR3, as DNA: TGTGCCAGCAGTTTAGGTCTCTCCTACAATGAGCAGTTCTTC. Its translation is CASSLGLSYNEQFF.

This chain connects TRBV6-1 to TRBJ2-3, with D perhaps TRBD2 (6 bases). The CDR3 spans 14 residues. The V gene's germline CDR1 is MNHNS and CDR2 SASEGT. Trimming removed 5 bases from V and 3 bases from J, with 12 bases in between. In nucleotides, the CDR3 is TGTGCCAGCAGTCCCAGAGCGGGTACAGATACGCAGTATTTT. The encoded protein is CASSPRAGTDTQYF.

This chain links TRBV14 with TRBJ2-1; TRBD2 matches 7 bases. CDR1 is SGHDN and CDR2 is FVKESK in the germline V gene. The CDR3 extends over 15 amino acids. V dropped 1 base and J dropped 4; count of bases not matched to a gene: 4. The CDR3 coding sequence is TGTGCCAGCAGCCAAGGGGGGGGTCGGTACAATGAGCAGTTCTTC. This encodes CASSQGGGRYNEQFF.

This chain links TRBV5-1 with TRBJ2-1, with D perhaps TRBD2 (6 bases). Germline V gene sequence: CDR1 SGHRS, CDR2 YFSETQ. Trimming stripped 5 bases from V and 0 bases from J, with 24 bases between. The CDR3 is 19 residues long. The DNA for the CDR3 is TGCGCCAGCAGAAGCTTGAGGGTCGCGGGAAGGAGCTCCTACAATGAGCAGTTCTTC. Translation gives CASRSLRVAGRSSYNEQFF.

CDR3 nucleotide sequence: TGTGCCAGCAGTTTATTGTCAGGGGATAATCAGCCCCAGCATTTT. Amino acid sequence: CASSLLSGDNQPQHF. This chain links TRBV28 with TRBJ1-5, with D maybe TRBD1 (6 bases). Trimming cost V 1 base and J 4 bases, with 11 bases left between them. The CDR3 spans 15 residues. Germline V lookup: CDR1 MDHEN, CDR2 SYDVKM.

CDR3 sequence: CSVERTGGIEQYF. The CDR3 DNA is TGCAGCGTTGAACGGACAGGGGGCATTGAGCAGTACTTC. V usage is TRBV29-1 and J usage is TRBJ2-5; 11 nucleotides match TRBD1. J was trimmed by 11 bases and V by 2 bases; bases with no gene match: 7. This CDR3 has 13 amino acids. Germline values: CDR1 SQVTM, CDR2 ANQGSEA.

This clone showed up just a few times. The rearrangement uses TRBV4-2 and TRBJ2-1; 7 nucleotides align to TRBD2. With V trimmed by 1 base and J by 6 bases, 12 bases remained unmatched. Germline V gene data show CDR1 as LGHNA and CDR2 as YNFKEQ. The CDR3 covers 17 residues. The CDR3 protein is CASSQVGWGRAGNEQFF. CDR3 in DNA: TGTGCCAGCAGCCAAGTGGGTTGGGGGAGGGCCGGCAATGAGCAGTTCTTC.

The chain couples TRBV4-2 to TRBJ2-7; D is unclear. The CDR3 sequence is 15 residues long. In germline, CDR1 is LGHNA, CDR2 YNFKEQ. The germline V and J ends were trimmed by 0 bases and 2 bases, with 11 bases remaining between them. Written as DNA, the CDR3 is TGTGCCAGCAGCCAAGAATCAGTAGGGCCCTACGAGCAGTACTTC. Translating it yields CASSQESVGPYEQYF.

The rearrangement links TRBV27 to TRBJ2-3; TRBD2 matches at 12 bases. Trimming removed 6 bases from V and 7 bases from J; junction bases left unmatched: 23. CDR3 length: 20 amino acids. Germline lookup yields CDR1 MNHEY and CDR2 SMNVEV (reference sequence). The CDR3 reads CASSAQGASGRVVFSYTQYF. The CDR3 bases are TGTGCCAGCAGCGCACAGGGGGCTAGCGGGAGGGTCGTTTTTAGTTATACGCAGTATTTT.

The chain combines TRBV6-6 with TRBJ2-5; maybe TRBD2 (6 bases). Germline V gene lookup returns CDR1 MNHNY and CDR2 SVGAGI (reference sequence). Trimming removed 7 bases from V and 4 bases from J, with 19 bases in between. The CDR3 covers 15 residues. DNA of the CDR3: TGTGCCAGCAATGTCCCTAGCTGGGGAGGAGAGACCCAGTACTTC. Amino acids: CASNVPSWGGETQYF.

J is TRBJ2-7 and V is TRBV27; D is perhaps TRBD1 (6 bases). Trimming removed 0 bases at V and 3 bases at J, with 12 bases between. Germline V lookup: CDR1 MNHEY, CDR2 SMNVEV (reference sequence). The CDR3 length is 15 residues. CDR3 residues: CASSLSPGAYYEQYF. For the CDR3, the DNA is TGTGCCAGCAGTTTATCACCAGGGGCGTACTACGAGCAGTACTTC.

This chain uses TRBV7-9 with TRBJ2-1, with TRBD2 as a possible D gene (5 bases). The CDR3 totals 16 residues. Germline CDR1 and CDR2: SEHNR and FQNEAQ (reference sequence). V was shortened by 4 bases and J by 3 bases, with 16 bases between the two germline ends. In nucleotides, the CDR3 is TGTGCCAGCAGCTCGCCCCTGGGCCGGGGCTACAATGAGCAGTTCTTC. This codes for CASSSPLGRGYNEQFF. The entire variable domain, with the rest obtained from reference TRBV7-9 and TRBJ2-1, is as follows: DTGVSQNPRHKITKRGQNVTFRCDPISEHNRLYWYRQTLGQGPEFLTYFQNEAQLEKSRLLSDRFSAERPKGSFSTLEIQRTEQGDSAMYLCASSSPLGRGYNEQFFGPGTRLTVL.